The 7 T cell receptor beta chains below all came from one sample that was sequenced in a study of T cells after yellow fever vaccination. TCRdb itself ran the 5' RACE reads through MiXCR, one entry per CDR3 protein. The table shows about 330,000 distinct CDR3 sequences, with 6.8% occurring only once. The specimen comprised PBMCs, sampled around 45 days after the first yellow fever vaccination. These receptors all stem from a man aged 18 to 29 who received the YFV17D yellow fever vaccine.

In this sample, this clonotype turned up a few times. The chain links TRBV7-9 to TRBJ1-3; 7 bases are shared with TRBD1. The V gene end was trimmed by 2 bases and the J gene end by 4 bases; junction bases not matched to a gene: 5. The germline V gene has CDR1 SEHNR and CDR2 FQNEAQ (reference sequence). This CDR3 region has 15 residues. Here the CDR3 DNA reads TGTGCCAGCAGCTTACCGGACAGGCCCGGAAACACCATATATTTT. Protein product: CASSLPDRPGNTIYF.

This clonotype was observed at least ten times. This rearrangement joins TRBV5-6 to TRBJ2-7; no clear D gene. From germline, CDR1 is SGHDT and CDR2 YYEEEE. The CDR3 runs 11 residues. V gave up 5 bases and J gave up 4 bases, with 7 bases separating them. The CDR3 DNA is TGTGCCAGCAGTAAATGGTACGAGCAGTACGTC. Its translation: CASSKWYEQYV.

In its sample, this clonotype was seen many times. This chain connects TRBV2 to TRBJ2-2; D remains unclear. The ends were cut back, 8 bases at V and 7 bases at J, with 11 bases in the middle. The germline gives CDR1 SNHLY, CDR2 FYNNEI. The CDR3 has 12 residues. In nucleotides, the CDR3 is TGTGCCAGCCTTGCAACGGACGGGGAGCTGTTTTTT. It specifies CASLATDGELFF.

The chain's CDR3 is CASSQVRTGATTYNEQFF. CDR3 nucleotide sequence: TGTGCCAGCAGCCAAGTTCGAACGGGGGCCACTACCTACAATGAGCAGTTCTTC. This chain links TRBV3-1 with TRBJ2-1; the D gene could be TRBD1 or TRBD2 (6 bases each). This CDR3 is built from 18 residues. Germline CDR1 LGHDT, CDR2 YNNKEL (reference sequence). Trimming took off 1 base at V and 2 bases at J, with 18 bases between the two ends.

This clonotype appeared many times. The CDR3 DNA reads as TGTGCCAGCAGCCCCAGAGGGAACCAAGAGACCCAGTACTTC. Encoded protein: CASSPRGNQETQYF. The rearrangement joins TRBV5-4 to TRBJ2-5; D is possibly TRBD2 (5 bases). V lost 4 bases and J lost 0, with 10 bases in between. CDR1 and CDR2 from the germline V gene are SGHNT and YYREEE (reference sequence). The CDR3 is 14 amino acids.

The chain recombines TRBV6-1 with TRBJ1-1, with D possibly being TRBD1 (6 bases). Per the germline V gene, CDR1 is MNHNS and CDR2 is SASEGT. This CDR3 spans 15 amino acids. Between the trimmed V and J ends, which lost 4 bases and 2 bases, there was a span of 14 bases. This chain's CDR3 is CASSGPRGGNTEAFF. The CDR3, as DNA: TGTGCCAGCAGTGGCCCCAGGGGAGGAAACACTGAAGCTTTCTTT.

This clonotype was seen repeatedly, ten times or more. The V gene is TRBV5-1, the J gene TRBJ2-3; TRBD1 aligns across 7 bases. The CDR3 has 14 amino acids. Trimming at V came to 3 bases and at J to 4 bases, leaving 5 bases not matched to a gene. Germline V gene data show CDR1 as SGHRS and CDR2 as YFSETQ. This CDR3 is CASSSGQTADTQYF. In DNA form, the CDR3 reads TGCGCCAGCAGCTCGGGACAGACAGCAGATACGCAGTATTTT.